Below, 22 T cell receptor beta chains from the same sample are listed, as sequenced in a study of blood T cell repertoires in COVID-19 (dated by TCRdb to the early 2020s). The receptor library was made with the immunoSEQ multiplex PCR assay. TCRdb provides this immuneACCESS table in a form limited to in-frame rearrangements. Some clones are lacking; in checked studies, under half of them reflect an unresolved V gene, and why the rest are absent is not known. The sample table contains a few hundred thousand clones; only one count was recorded for around 87% of them. Of the sample, approximately 2.9% falls within the top ten clones. The sequenced sample consisted of peripheral blood. The receptors come from a human donor in a cohort sampled during active COVID-19.

This chain joins TRBV4-1 and TRBJ1-2; D may be TRBD1 (5 bases). Germline CDR1 reads MGHRA; CDR2 reads YSYEKL. V was trimmed by 1 base and J by 4 bases, leaving 10 bases between them. The CDR3 spans 14 residues. In DNA form, the CDR3 reads TGCGCCAGCAGCCAAGCCCAGGGCCCCTATGGCTACACCTTC. Protein product: CASSQAQGPYGYTF.

The CDR3 DNA is TGTGCCAGTAGTATAGATCAGGAGGGCCGTTGGGGCTCTGGGGCCAACGTCCTGACTTTC. Its protein is CASSIDQEGRWGSGANVLTF. The gene calls are TRBV19 and TRBJ2-6; D might be TRBD2 (6 bases). Trimming shortened V by 0 bases and J by 0 bases, and 18 bases separated the two germline ends. This CDR3 is 20 amino acids long. Germline loops: CDR1 LNHDA, CDR2 SQIVND (reference sequence). The whole variable domain, remainder taken from reference TRBV19 and TRBJ2-6, is DGGITQSPKYLFRKEGQNVTLSCEQNLNHDAMYWYRQDPGQGLRLIYYSQIVNDFQKGDIAEGYSVSREKKESFPLTVTSAQKNPTAFYLCASSIDQEGRWGSGANVLTFGAGSRLTVL.

V gene TRBV7-7 combines with J gene TRBJ2-2, with 11 bases matching TRBD2. The length of the CDR3 is 16 residues. Germline CDR1 SSHAT, CDR2 FNYEAQ (reference sequence). V shed 5 bases, J shed 6 bases, and the junction held 8 bases outside the gene matches. The CDR3 region is CASSTLAGGTAGELFF. For the CDR3, the DNA is TGTGCCAGCAGCACCCTAGCGGGAGGAACGGCCGGGGAGCTGTTTTTT.

This clone was detected a few times. The rearrangement joins TRBV7-2 to TRBJ1-1; D possibly corresponds to TRBD1 (5 bases). V was pared by 1 base and J by 3 bases, with 12 bases between. From germline, CDR1 is SGHTA and CDR2 FQGNSA. The CDR3 is 15 amino acids. The CDR3 reads CASSLEGAWDTEAFF. In nucleotides, the CDR3 is TGTGCCAGCAGCTTAGAAGGGGCGTGGGACACTGAAGCTTTCTTT.

The genes are TRBV2 and TRBJ2-7, with 8 bases lining up with TRBD1. The V gene's germline CDR1 is SNHLY and CDR2 FYNNEI. Losses at the gene ends were 9 bases for V and 3 bases for J; bases not matched to a gene: 13. The CDR3 is made up of 15 amino acids. In DNA form, the CDR3 reads TGTGCCAGTAAGCGAACTCCGGGACAGGACTACGAGCAGTACTTC. Amino acids: CASKRTPGQDYEQYF.

A single count supports this clone. For the CDR3, the DNA is TGTGCCAGCAGCCAAGGAGCCGACAGGGCTTACGAGCAGTACTTC. Translation gives CASSQGADRAYEQYF. The chain links TRBV3-1 (or the pseudogene TRBV3-2) to TRBJ2-7; 7 nucleotides line up with TRBD1. J lost 4 bases, V lost 1 base, and 7 bases had no gene match. CDR3 size: 15 residues. The germline gives CDR1 LGHDT, CDR2 YNNKEL (reference sequence).

This clone appeared once. The rearrangement uses TRBV9 and TRBJ2-1, with 8 bases aligning to TRBD2. The germline gives CDR1 SGDLS, CDR2 YYNGEE. The V segment lost 4 bases and the J segment 4 bases; nucleotides outside the gene matches: 10. The CDR3 is made up of 16 amino acids. The CDR3 DNA sequence: TGTGCCAGCAGCTTAGGGGGGAGCGGGAGTTACAATGAGCAGTTCTTC. It translates to CASSLGGSGSYNEQFF.

This clone was seen just once. The gene calls are TRBV5-6 and TRBJ2-6; D possibly corresponds to TRBD1 (5 bases). From germline, CDR1 is SGHDT and CDR2 YYEEEE. Trimming shortened V by 0 bases and J by 1 base, and 11 bases separated the two germline ends. This CDR3 contains 17 residues. The CDR3 DNA reads as TGTGCCAGCAGCTTGGGGGTAGGGGATTCTGGGGCCAACGTCCTGACTTTC. Protein sequence: CASSLGVGDSGANVLTF.

This sequence joins TRBV15 and TRBJ1-2; no definite D call. CDR3 length: 13 residues. Germline-derived CDR1 and CDR2 are LNHNV and YYDKDF (reference sequence). V lost 1 base and J 4 bases, leaving 7 bases between the germline ends. The CDR3 here is CATSRARLYGYTF. The DNA of the CDR3 is TGTGCCACCAGCAGAGCCAGACTCTATGGCTACACCTTC.

The chain has TRBV5-1 and TRBJ2-5, with D possibly matching TRBD2 (7 bases). Trimming left V 2 bases short and J 5 bases short, with 13 bases between. Germline V lookup: CDR1 SGHRS, CDR2 YFSETQ. CDR3 length: 14 amino acids. CDR3 region: CASSFWGGWETQYF. For the CDR3, the DNA is TGCGCCAGCAGCTTTTGGGGGGGCTGGGAGACCCAGTACTTC.

The gene calls are TRBV28 and TRBJ1-2, with D possibly TRBD1 on 5 matching bases. V shed 5 bases and J shed 6 bases, with 10 bases lying between them. The CDR3 is 12 residues long. In germline, CDR1 is MDHEN, CDR2 SYDVKM. The CDR3: CASSIWGDGYTF. CDR3 nucleotides: TGTGCCAGCAGTATTTGGGGGGATGGCTACACCTTC.

V and J are TRBV27 and TRBJ2-1; no definite D call. The germline V gene has CDR1 MNHEY and CDR2 SMNVEV (reference sequence). Trimming stripped 4 bases from V and 0 bases from J, with 7 bases between. There are 14 residues in the CDR3. For the CDR3, the DNA is TGTGCCAGCAGTTCCGGTTCCTCCTACAATGAGCAGTTCTTC. Translating it yields CASSSGSSYNEQFF.

The gene calls are TRBV6-5 and TRBJ1-5; D is perhaps TRBD1 (5 bases). In germline, CDR1 is MNHEY, CDR2 SVGAGI. This CDR3 has 14 residues. Trimming left V 7 bases short and J 3 bases short, with 13 bases between. The CDR3 is CASKSFRDNQPQHF. The CDR3 DNA reads TGTGCCAGCAAGAGCTTCAGGGACAATCAGCCCCAGCATTTT.

As regards this clone: The junction does not match germline at one end; this may be a read error. This chain uses TRBV15 with TRBJ2-3, with 8 nucleotides matching TRBD2. CDR1 LNHNV and CDR2 YYDKDF come from the germline V gene (reference sequence). The CDR3 totals 15 residues. CDR3 in amino acids: CATSGDMLAGPTVEF. As DNA, the CDR3 is TGTGCCACCAGCGGAGATATGCTAGCGGGCCCGACTGTCGAGTTT.

This chain connects TRBV3-1 (or the pseudogene TRBV3-2) to TRBJ1-5, with D hard to call. Trimming stripped 0 bases from V and 4 bases from J, with 13 bases between. Germline V gene sequence: CDR1 LGHDT, CDR2 YNNKEL (reference sequence). The CDR3 extends over 16 amino acids. The DNA for the CDR3 is TGTGCCAGCAGCCAAGATTATGGTACTTCGAATCAGCCCCAGCATTTT. Encoded protein: CASSQDYGTSNQPQHF.

This rearrangement joins TRBV2 to TRBJ2-1, with TRBD1 identical over 8 bases. The V segment lost 3 bases and the J segment 0 bases; nucleotides outside the gene matches: 10. Germline V gene lookup returns CDR1 SNHLY and CDR2 FYNNEI. The length of the CDR3 is 18 residues. CDR3 sequence (DNA): TGTGCCAGCAGTGACATGAGGACAGGGCAAAGCTCCTACAATGAGCAGTTCTTC. The encoded protein is CASSDMRTGQSSYNEQFF.

The CDR3 sequence: CASSQFLAGGLKNIQYF. DNA for the CDR3: TGTGCCAGCAGCCAATTTTTAGCGGGGGGGCTCAAAAACATTCAGTACTTC. The chain joins TRBV4-2 to TRBJ2-4; TRBD2 agrees at 11 bases. Germline values: CDR1 LGHNA, CDR2 YNFKEQ. V was pared by 2 bases and J by 3 bases, with 6 bases of the junction left unmatched. The CDR3 is made up of 17 amino acids.

As concerns this clone: Its ends do not fully match the called genes, so a read error is possible. The chain recombines TRBV6-2 or TRBV6-3 with TRBJ2-7; unclear D gene. In germline, CDR1 is MNHEY, CDR2 SVGEGT. The CDR3 has 10 residues. The CDR3 protein is CASSYVGMEF. CDR3 DNA sequence: TGTGCCAGCAGTTACGTGGGCATGGAATTC.

This sequence joins TRBV19 and TRBJ1-6, with no clear D. This CDR3 has 13 residues. Per the germline V gene, CDR1 is LNHDA and CDR2 is SQIVND (reference sequence). V was clipped by 6 bases and J by 10 bases, with 13 bases between them. This CDR3 reads CASSARVRSPLHF. DNA for the CDR3: TGTGCCAGTAGCGCGCGGGTACGGTCACCCCTCCACTTT.

The count of this clone is one. This chain uses TRBV2 with TRBJ1-1; TRBD1 matches at 9 bases. The germline V gene has CDR1 SNHLY and CDR2 FYNNEI. V was clipped by 7 bases and J by 7 bases; unmatched bases: 10. This CDR3 contains 14 residues. The CDR3, as DNA: TGTGCCAGCAATCTACCGGGACAGGGCCATGAAGCTTTCTTT. It translates to CASNLPGQGHEAFF.

The chain links TRBV5-4 to TRBJ2-1; D might be TRBD2 (5 bases). Looked up from germline, CDR1 is SGHNT and CDR2 is YYREEE (reference sequence). V was clipped by 0 bases and J by 10 bases, with 20 bases between them. This CDR3 has 16 residues. CDR3 sequence reads: CASSLDSAIHGEEQFF. DNA for the CDR3: TGTGCCAGCAGCTTGGATTCCGCCATCCACGGGGAAGAGCAGTTCTTC.

This clone was detected once. This chain uses TRBV30 with TRBJ2-5, with D perhaps matching TRBD1 (6 bases). The CDR3 runs 11 residues. Trimming took 3 bases from V and 7 from J, leaving 9 bases between them. In germline, CDR1 is GTSNPN, CDR2 SVGIG (reference sequence). CDR3 DNA sequence: TGTGCCTGGAGGCGAGGGGGGACCCAGTACTTC. Protein product: CAWRRGGTQYF.